This is a list of T cell receptor beta chains from one sample in a study of T cells in Graves' hyperthyroidism and ophthalmopathy. TCRdb reprocessed the multiplex PCR reads via MiXCR and lists one record per CDR3 protein. The table shows some 500,000 distinct CDR3 sequences, with around 15% occurring only once. Sequencing input: blood. These receptor sequences come from a woman between 18 and 29 years old with Graves' hyperthyroidism. Each CDR3 is given with its conserved first and last residue. A D gene is named only where the DNA matches it firmly. Clone size, where shown, is once, few, many, or a class for clones that have expanded.

J gene | clone size | V gene | D gene | CDR3 DNA | CDR3 protein
TRBJ2-1 | many | TRBV7-2 | TRBD2 | TGTGCCAGCAGCTTAACTAGCGGGAACGCCTACAATGAGCAGTTCTTC | CASSLTSGNAYNEQFF
TRBJ1-5 | few | TRBV7-9 | TRBD1 | TGTGCCAGCAGCTTGGGGACAGGGCAGCCCCAGCATTTT | CASSLGTGQPQHF
TRBJ1-1 | few | TRBV30 | NA | TGTGCCTGGAGTTTGACCCCGGGACAATTAGAAGCTTTCTTT | CAWSLTPGQLEAFF
TRBJ2-3 | many | TRBV6-1 | TRBD1 | TGTGCCAGCAGTGAGGGACAGACCGATAGCACAGATACGCAGTATTTT | CASSEGQTDSTDTQYF
TRBJ1-1 | NA | TRBV20-1 | NA | TGCAGTGCTAGCCGTGGGGGGGCCGCTTTCTTT | CSASRGGAAFF
TRBJ1-1 | many | TRBV19 | TRBD1 | TGTGCCAGTAGTAAACAGGGGCCGCTGAACACTGAAGCTTTCTTT | CASSKQGPLNTEAFF
TRBJ1-3 | many | TRBV12-3/TRBV12-4 | NA | TGTGCCAGCAGTCCCAATCAGGGAGCTGGAAACACCATATATTTT | CASSPNQGAGNTIYF
TRBJ2-2 | many | TRBV13 | TRBD2 | TGTGCCAGCAGCTGGACTAGCGCGAACACCGGGGAGCTGTTTTTT | CASSWTSANTGELFF
TRBJ2-7 | few | TRBV15 | TRBD2 | TGTGCCACCAGCCGACGGCGGGGGGGCTCCCCCTACGAGCAGTACTTC | CATSRRRGGSPYEQYF
TRBJ2-5 | many | TRBV12-5 | TRBD2 | TGTGCTAGTGGTTTTTTCCCCGGACTAGCGGGAGAAGAGACCCAGTACTTC | CASGFFPGLAGEETQYF
TRBJ2-5 | many | TRBV30 | NA | TGTGCCTGGAGTCTCACGAGGGGCAGGGGAGAGACCCAGTACTTC | CAWSLTRGRGETQYF
TRBJ2-2 | few | TRBV4-1 | TRBD2 | TGCGCCAGCAGCGGCCGGCAGAGGCGTTTGGGACTAGCTCTCGACGGGGAGCTGTTTTTT | CASSGRQRRLGLALDGELFF
TRBJ1-1 | many | TRBV2 | NA | TGTGCCAGCAGAGAGTCTCGGGGAAGGGAGAACACTGAAGCTTTCTTT | CASRESRGRENTEAFF
TRBJ2-7 | many | TRBV3-1 | NA | TGTGCCAGCAGCCAGACTACTAACTCCTACGAGCAGTACTTC | CASSQTTNSYEQYF
TRBJ2-1 | NA | TRBV3-1 | TRBD2 | TGTGCCAGCAGCCCCTTCCTAGCGGGAAGGGTCAATGAGCAGTTCTTC | CASSPFLAGRVNEQFF
TRBJ1-2 | NA | TRBV20-1 | NA | TGCAGTGCTAGAACAACGGGGGTCGCTGGCTACACCTTC | CSARTTGVAGYTF
TRBJ1-3 | few | TRBV2 | NA | TGTGCCAGCGCCCGGGCCTCTGATGGAGGAAACACCATATATTTT | CASARASDGGNTIYF
TRBJ1-5 | NA | TRBV7-9 | NA | TGTGCCAGCGATACAGGCAGACAGCCCCAGCATTTT | CASDTGRQPQHF
TRBJ1-4 | NA | TRBV5-1 | TRBD1 | TGTGCCAGCAGCCGACTAGAGGGGGCTGGTGAAAAACTGTTTTTT | CASSRLEGAGEKLFF
TRBJ2-1 | few | TRBV19 | NA | TGTGCCAGTAGTATAGGGAGGGCGAATGAGCAGTTCTTC | CASSIGRANEQFF
TRBJ1-1 | few | TRBV3-1 | NA | TGTGCCAGCAGCCAAGAAGTCCCGGGGAGCTCTGAAGCTTTCTTT | CASSQEVPGSSEAFF
TRBJ2-5 | NA | TRBV18 | TRBD2 | TGTGCCAGCAGCACCAGCGGGGGTCAAGAGACCCAGTACTTC | CASSTSGGQETQYF
TRBJ1-2 | many | TRBV11-1 | TRBD1 | TGTGCCAGCAGCTCCCCCAGGGGGCAGGGGAATGGCTACACCTTC | CASSSPRGQGNGYTF
TRBJ2-1 | few | TRBV5-1 | TRBD2 | TGCGCCAGCAGGCTGGCCCTACGGGAGGTTGAGCAGTTCTTC | CASRLALREVEQFF
TRBJ2-3 | many | TRBV20-1 | TRBD2 | TGCAGTGCCATCACTAGCGGGTCTAGCACAGATACGCAGTATTTT | CSAITSGSSTDTQYF
TRBJ2-5 | many | TRBV6-1 | NA | TGTGCCAGCAGTCACCGAGGGGCGGAAACAAAAGAGACCCAGTACTTC | CASSHRGAETKETQYF
TRBJ2-1 | many | TRBV11-1 | NA | TGTGCCAGCAGCTTAGGGGCTAGCCGCTATGATGAGCAGTTCTTC | CASSLGASRYDEQFF
TRBJ2-7 | few | TRBV19 | NA | TGTGCCAGTAGTAGGTTTCGAGGGTTCGAGCAGTACTTC | CASSRFRGFEQYF
TRBJ2-1 | few | TRBV14 | TRBD2 | TGTGCCAGCAGTAAACTAGCGGACACCACCTACAATGAGCAGTTCTTC | CASSKLADTTYNEQFF
TRBJ1-1 | many | TRBV14 | NA | TGTGCCAGCAGCCAAGAAGTGGTGAACACTGAAGCTTTCTTT | CASSQEVVNTEAFF
TRBJ1-5 | many | TRBV30 | NA | TGTGCCTGGAGTACCAGTCAGGGTCATAGCAATCAGCCCCAGCATTTT | CAWSTSQGHSNQPQHF